Reported below is one TCR beta chain. No conserved phenylalanine or tryptophan ends this CDR3, so it is likely a read error. Three rounds of nested PCR, following a modified ARM-PCR protocol, produced the TCRbeta library. TCRdb ran MiXCR on the multiplex PCR reads and lists one entry per CDR3 protein. The sample yields around 76,000 distinct CDR3 sequences, less than 85% seen once. This CDR3 is 15 amino acids long. Per germline, CDR1 MNHEY and CDR2 SVGEGT. This sample was taken from a study of tumor and adjacent non-tumor tissue in lung cancer. Study-level background: Stage I to III disease affected over nine men and a handful of women aged 31 to 76.

The template was RNA from unsorted bulk tissue. More than 3 cm separated this lung sample from the edge of the tumor. The sequencing input was distant non-tumor lung tissue. The receptor was isolated from a man aged 65-85 years with non-small cell lung cancer. The rearrangement uses TRBV6-2 or TRBV6-3 and TRBJ2-7, with 7 bases that match TRBD1. The CDR3: CASRTKTGFNYEQYL. CDR3 bases: TGTGCCAGCCGTACTAAGACAGGGTTTAACTACGAACAGTACTTA.